This is a list of T cell receptor beta chains from one sample in a study of identical twins. TCRdb independently ran MiXCR on the 5' RACE reads; one entry per CDR3 protein. This sample yields approximately 250,000 distinct CDR3 sequences, of which 6.5% are seen a single time; about 14% belongs to the top ten. These same records also appear under a second study, on T cells expressing NK-cell markers.

The sequencing input was CD8+ T cells sorted from blood. Receptors were obtained from a woman aged 18-35 years in good health. CDR3s include the opening cysteine and the closing phenylalanine or tryptophan. D genes are given only for firm matches. Clone size is not always given. Where it is, it says once, few, many or a class for expanded clones.

D gene: TRBD2; V gene: TRBV5-1; clone size: few; J gene: TRBJ2-3; CDR3 DNA: TGCGCCAGCAGCTTGCGGGGGGGGACGACAGATACGCAGTATTTT; CDR3 protein: CASSLRGGTTDTQYF
D gene: .; V gene: TRBV12-3/TRBV12-4; clone size: many; J gene: TRBJ2-7; CDR3 DNA: TGTGCCAGCAGTTTTGGCACCGACTACGAGCAGTACTTC; CDR3 protein: CASSFGTDYEQYF
D gene: .; V gene: TRBV18; clone size: few; J gene: TRBJ1-1; CDR3 DNA: TGTGCCAGCTCACCGGCGGCAGGCAGTGAAGCTTTCTTT; CDR3 protein: CASSPAAGSEAFF
D gene: TRBD2; V gene: TRBV5-4; clone size: .; J gene: TRBJ2-1; CDR3 DNA: TGTGCCAGCAGCTTGCGACTAGCGGTAGCCTCTTACTCCTACAATGAGCAGTTCTTC; CDR3 protein: CASSLRLAVASYSYNEQFF
D gene: TRBD2; V gene: TRBV29-1; clone size: .; J gene: TRBJ2-4; CDR3 DNA: TGCAGCGCCTGGGGACTAAATGACATTCAGTACTTC; CDR3 protein: CSAWGLNDIQYF
D gene: .; V gene: TRBV11-2; clone size: few; J gene: TRBJ2-5; CDR3 DNA: TGTGCCAGCAGCTTCGGGACCTTGGTTTCGGAGACCCAGTACTTC; CDR3 protein: CASSFGTLVSETQYF
D gene: .; V gene: TRBV11-2; clone size: .; J gene: TRBJ1-4; CDR3 DNA: TGTGCCAGCAGCTTGTTTAGGACCAGGGGAAATGAAAAACTGTTTTTT; CDR3 protein: CASSLFRTRGNEKLFF
D gene: .; V gene: TRBV30; clone size: many; J gene: TRBJ2-7; CDR3 DNA: TGTGCCTGGTATAGCGAGCCAACCTACGAGCAGTACTTC; CDR3 protein: CAWYSEPTYEQYF
D gene: .; V gene: TRBV6-2/TRBV6-3; clone size: many; J gene: TRBJ1-1; CDR3 DNA: .; CDR3 protein: CASSSSVVVNTEAFF
D gene: .; V gene: TRBV3-1; clone size: .; J gene: TRBJ2-2; CDR3 DNA: TGTGCCAGCAGAACAACAGGCGGCACCGGGGAGCTGTTTTTT; CDR3 protein: CASRTTGGTGELFF
D gene: TRBD2; V gene: TRBV14; clone size: few; J gene: TRBJ2-1; CDR3 DNA: TGTGCCAGCAGCCAGGTGGCGGGAGTCGATGAGCAGTTCTTC; CDR3 protein: CASSQVAGVDEQFF
D gene: TRBD2; V gene: TRBV9; clone size: .; J gene: TRBJ2-1; CDR3 DNA: TGTGCCAGCAGCGTAAGCGGGAGGGCCGATGAGCAGTTCTTC; CDR3 protein: CASSVSGRADEQFF
D gene: TRBD1; V gene: TRBV3-1; clone size: .; J gene: TRBJ1-5; CDR3 DNA: TGTGCCAGCAGCCAAGGCAGGGGGAGACATAGCAATCAGCCCCAGCATTTT; CDR3 protein: CASSQGRGRHSNQPQHF
D gene: .; V gene: TRBV5-1; clone size: many; J gene: TRBJ2-3; CDR3 DNA: TGCGCCAGCAGCTTGGCCGAGGTCTCCACAGATACGCAGTATTTT; CDR3 protein: CASSLAEVSTDTQYF
D gene: TRBD1; V gene: TRBV7-9; clone size: few; J gene: TRBJ1-2; CDR3 DNA: TGTGCCAGCAGTTCTTCCGTAGACAGGGGGCCTGGCTACACCTTC; CDR3 protein: CASSSSVDRGPGYTF
D gene: .; V gene: TRBV9; clone size: many; J gene: TRBJ2-2; CDR3 DNA: TGTGCCAGCAGTCCTCGGGCCGGGGAGCTGTTTTTT; CDR3 protein: CASSPRAGELFF
D gene: .; V gene: TRBV20-1; clone size: few; J gene: TRBJ1-1; CDR3 DNA: TGCAGTGCCAGCATTGGGACTGAAGCTTTCTTT; CDR3 protein: CSASIGTEAFF
D gene: .; V gene: TRBV20-1; clone size: few; J gene: TRBJ1-2; CDR3 DNA: TGCAGTGCTAGAGAAGTAGGCGTAGGGGGGGATGGCTACACCTTC; CDR3 protein: CSAREVGVGGDGYTF
D gene: TRBD2; V gene: TRBV20-1; clone size: .; J gene: TRBJ2-7; CDR3 DNA: TGCAGTGCTACCGGGACTAGGTCCTACGAGCAGTACTTC; CDR3 protein: CSATGTRSYEQYF
D gene: TRBD2; V gene: TRBV7-3; clone size: .; J gene: TRBJ2-3; CDR3 DNA: TGTGCCAGCAGCGCCTTTGGGGCGGGGGTGGAAGATACGCAGTATTTT; CDR3 protein: CASSAFGAGVEDTQYF
D gene: .; V gene: TRBV6-1; clone size: few; J gene: TRBJ1-1; CDR3 DNA: TGTGCCAGCAGTCCGTGGCCCGCGGCTGAAGCTTTCTTT; CDR3 protein: CASSPWPAAEAFF
D gene: .; V gene: TRBV27; clone size: many; J gene: TRBJ1-1; CDR3 DNA: TGTGCCAGCAGTTTCCTCGGGGGAAACACTGAAGCTTTCTTT; CDR3 protein: CASSFLGGNTEAFF
D gene: TRBD1; V gene: TRBV7-9; clone size: many; J gene: TRBJ1-1; CDR3 DNA: TGTGCCAGCTCGACAGGGGTTCACACTGAAGCTTTCTTT; CDR3 protein: CASSTGVHTEAFF
D gene: TRBD1; V gene: TRBV29-1; clone size: many; J gene: TRBJ2-7; CDR3 DNA: TGCAGCGTGGAAGGGACAGGGTACGAGCAGTACTTC; CDR3 protein: CSVEGTGYEQYF
D gene: .; V gene: TRBV11-2; clone size: few; J gene: TRBJ1-1; CDR3 DNA: TGTGCCAGCAGCTTAGATGTCAGCATGAACACTGAAGCTTTCTTT; CDR3 protein: CASSLDVSMNTEAFF
D gene: TRBD1; V gene: TRBV11-2; clone size: few; J gene: TRBJ2-7; CDR3 DNA: TGTGCCAGCAGCTTCTCCAACAGGGGCGCCTACGAGCAGTACTTC; CDR3 protein: CASSFSNRGAYEQYF
D gene: .; V gene: TRBV13; clone size: .; J gene: TRBJ2-7; CDR3 DNA: TGTGCCAGCAGCTATTTTAAGGGGGATGGCTACGAGCAGTACTTC; CDR3 protein: CASSYFKGDGYEQYF
D gene: .; V gene: TRBV4-3; clone size: many; J gene: TRBJ2-2; CDR3 DNA: TGCGCCAGCAGCCAAGCCCGACTCCTCGACAACACCGGGGAGCTGTTTTTT; CDR3 protein: CASSQARLLDNTGELFF
D gene: TRBD1; V gene: TRBV7-9; clone size: .; J gene: TRBJ1-1; CDR3 DNA: TGTGCCAGCAGCTCGTCCCGGGACAGGGGTCTGAACACTGAAGCTTTCTTT; CDR3 protein: CASSSSRDRGLNTEAFF
D gene: .; V gene: TRBV9; clone size: many; J gene: TRBJ1-2; CDR3 DNA: TGTGCCAGCAGCGTGGCCACAGGGATGTTAAGTGGCTACACCTTC; CDR3 protein: CASSVATGMLSGYTF
D gene: .; V gene: TRBV19; clone size: few; J gene: TRBJ2-5; CDR3 DNA: TGTGCCAGTAGTATTTGGAATCAAGAGACCCAGTACTTC; CDR3 protein: CASSIWNQETQYF
D gene: .; V gene: TRBV2; clone size: .; J gene: TRBJ2-5; CDR3 DNA: TGTGCCAGCGGAGGGGGCAATGGGGAGACCCAGTACTTC; CDR3 protein: CASGGGNGETQYF
D gene: .; V gene: TRBV2; clone size: few; J gene: TRBJ2-1; CDR3 DNA: TGTGCCAGCAGTATACTAGCCAATGAGCAGTTCTTC; CDR3 protein: CASSILANEQFF
D gene: .; V gene: TRBV6-2/TRBV6-3; clone size: .; J gene: TRBJ2-2; CDR3 DNA: TGTGCCAGCACGGCGTCCGGGGAGCTGTTTTTT; CDR3 protein: CASTASGELFF
D gene: .; V gene: TRBV5-1; clone size: few; J gene: TRBJ1-2; CDR3 DNA: TGCGCCAGCACCGTGTCGGACGGGGGTAGCTATGGCTACACCTTC; CDR3 protein: CASTVSDGGSYGYTF